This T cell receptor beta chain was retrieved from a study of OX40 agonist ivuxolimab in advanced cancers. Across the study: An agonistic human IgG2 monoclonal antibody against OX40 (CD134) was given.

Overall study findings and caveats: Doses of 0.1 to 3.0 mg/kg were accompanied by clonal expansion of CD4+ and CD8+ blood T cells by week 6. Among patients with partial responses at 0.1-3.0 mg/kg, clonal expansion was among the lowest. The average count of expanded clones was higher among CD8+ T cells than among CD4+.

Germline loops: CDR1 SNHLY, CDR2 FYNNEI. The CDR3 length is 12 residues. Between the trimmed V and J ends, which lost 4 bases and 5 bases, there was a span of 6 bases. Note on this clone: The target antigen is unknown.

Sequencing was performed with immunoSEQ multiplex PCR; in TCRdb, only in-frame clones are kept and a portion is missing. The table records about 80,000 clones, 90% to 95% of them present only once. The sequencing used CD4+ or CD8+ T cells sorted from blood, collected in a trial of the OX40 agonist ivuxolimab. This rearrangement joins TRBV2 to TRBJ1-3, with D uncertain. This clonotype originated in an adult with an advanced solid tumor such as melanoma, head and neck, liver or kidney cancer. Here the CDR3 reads CASSGQRNTIYF. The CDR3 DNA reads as TGTGCCAGCAGTGGCCAGAGAAACACCATATATTTT.